This TCR beta chain stems from a study of T-cell reconstitution after alpha-beta-depleted transplantation in children. This clonotype was seen more than once but under ten times. Preparation of the TCRbeta library was carried out with unique molecular identifiers. TCRdb processed the PCR reads anew with MiXCR; each CDR3 protein has one entry. The sample carries about 580,000 distinct CDR3 sequences, approximately 22% recorded once. V gave up 0 bases and J gave up 9 bases, with 18 bases separating them. Germline values: CDR1 DFQATT, CDR2 SNEGSKA (reference sequence). This CDR3 spans 15 amino acids. This material consisted of PBMCs, mostly from graft donor cells, taken 360 days after TCRalphabeta/CD19-depleted stem cell transplant. The rearrangement joins TRBV20-1 to TRBJ2-1; no reliable D call. The receptor's source is a boy in the first two years of life who had a stem cell transplant for acute myeloid leukemia, so the T cells may come from the graft donor. The CDR3 sequence is CSAREGNARWSEQFF. The CDR3 DNA follows: TGCAGTGCTAGAGAGGGTAATGCCCGGTGGAGTGAGCAGTTCTTC.